This T cell receptor beta chain is drawn from a study of T cell responses to AZD1222 COVID-19 vaccine. The wider study: Whether given at about 4 or about 12 weeks, second doses were pooled.

The CDR3 length is 14 residues. Between the trimmed V and J ends, which lost 5 bases and 0 bases, there was a span of 9 bases. The germline V gene has CDR1 LNHDA and CDR2 SQIVND (reference sequence). The protocol was immunoSEQ multiplex PCR, while the TCRdb copy is restricted to in-frame clones and leaves out a portion. The data hold some 150,000 clones, with around 90% observed a single time. This receptor was identified in an adult in good health. The chain is built from TRBV19 and TRBJ2-3; D may be TRBD1 or TRBD2 (5 bases each). The sequencing used peripheral blood, collected on day 0 of AZD1222 vaccination. CDR3 bases: TGTGCCAGTAGTCCCCGGGACAGCACAGATACGCAGTATTTT. The encoded protein is CASSPRDSTDTQYF.